These 16 T cell receptor beta chains came from one sample sequenced in a study. Using its own MiXCR run on the 5' RACE reads, TCRdb lists one record per CDR3 protein. The sample lists more than 45,000 distinct CDR3 sequences; around 26% were seen once. Sample: tumor-infiltrating memory CD4+ T cells sorted from the breast tumor. Subset in this sample: memory CD4+ T cells, CD4+CD45RO+CD25-. The origin of the receptors is a female donor with breast cancer.

The CDR3, as DNA: TGTGCCAGCAGCTTGGTAGCGGGAGGGTCCCGCGAGCAGTACTTC. Translated, it gives CASSLVAGGSREQYF. The V gene is TRBV5-4, the J gene TRBJ2-7; 11 bases fit TRBD2. V shed 0 bases, J shed 6 bases, and the junction held 5 bases outside the gene matches. This CDR3 has 15 residues. Germline loops: CDR1 SGHNT, CDR2 YYREEE (reference sequence). The full variable domain, with the rest looked up from reference TRBV5-4 and TRBJ2-7, is ETGVTQSPTHLIKTRGQQVTLRCSSQSGHNTVSWYQQALGQGPQFIFQYYREEENGRGNFPPRFSGLQFPNYSSELNVNALELDDSALYLCASSLVAGGSREQYFGPGTRLTVT.

The rearrangement uses TRBV12-3 or TRBV12-4 and TRBJ1-4, with D perhaps TRBD1 (5 bases). Trimming shortened V by 6 bases and J by 7 bases, and 15 bases separated the two germline ends. This CDR3 spans 14 amino acids. The CDR3 DNA follows: TGTGCCAGCAGCCGGGACGGGATTGGTGAAAAACTGTTTTTT. Translation: CASSRDGIGEKLFF.

This chain links TRBV4-1 with TRBJ2-5; possible D gene TRBD2, 6 bases. The germline gives CDR1 MGHRA, CDR2 YSYEKL. V dropped 6 bases and J dropped 1 base, with 24 bases sitting between them. The CDR3 consists of 18 residues. In DNA, the CDR3 is TGCGCCAGCAGGCCACTCTTTGGCAGGGAGGAAACCCAAGAGACCCAGTACTTC. As protein: CASRPLFGREETQETQYF.

The chain combines TRBV6-1 with TRBJ1-6; 9 bases match TRBD1. Germline values: CDR1 MNHNS, CDR2 SASEGT. This CDR3 has 16 residues. V dropped 0 bases and J dropped 7; count of bases not matched to a gene: 4. The CDR3: CASSEATGGANSPLHF. CDR3 DNA: TGTGCCAGCAGTGAAGCTACAGGGGGCGCGAATTCACCCCTCCACTTT.

The chain joins TRBV6-1 to TRBJ1-5, with unresolved D. Germline CDR1 is MNHNS and CDR2 is SASEGT. The V end was cut by 6 bases, the J end by 5 bases, with 5 bases between. CDR3 length equals 11 residues. The CDR3, as DNA: TGTGCCAGCAGGAACTATCAGCCCCAGCATTTT. It is translated as CASRNYQPQHF.

The rearrangement uses TRBV5-1 and TRBJ2-5, with unresolved D. V lost 0 bases to trimming and J lost 6 bases, with 9 bases between them. The germline V gene has CDR1 SGHRS and CDR2 YFSETQ. This CDR3 comprises 13 residues. The CDR3 sequence is CASSLDSEQTQYF. CDR3 DNA sequence: TGCGCCAGCAGCTTGGATTCAGAACAGACCCAGTACTTC.

A word on this clonotype: One end of the junction is discordant with germline, which a read error may explain. This chain uses TRBV7-9 with TRBJ2-1, with D possibly matching TRBD1 (7 bases). Germline V gene sequence: CDR1 SEHNR, CDR2 FQNEAQ (reference sequence). The length of the CDR3 is 16 residues. Here the CDR3 DNA reads TGTGCCAGCAGCTTCAGGGGGGCGTCCTCCTACAATGAGCAGTCCTTC. It encodes CASSFRGASSYNEQSF.

The gene calls are TRBV19 and TRBJ1-2, with D possibly matching TRBD1 (5 bases). CDR3 size: 13 residues. In germline, CDR1 is LNHDA, CDR2 SQIVND (reference sequence). Deletions cut 3 bases from V and 6 bases from J, with 11 bases between. The CDR3 is CASSMWGTDGYTF. Written as DNA, the CDR3 is TGTGCCAGTAGTATGTGGGGGACGGATGGCTACACCTTC.

About this clonotype itself: This could be a read error, since a much larger clone is one nucleotide away. The DNA of the CDR3 is TGTGCCAACAGTTACACATTAAATCAGCCCCAGCATTTT. Its protein product is CANSYTLNQPQHF. The rearrangement links TRBV6-2 or TRBV6-3 to TRBJ1-5; D is ambiguous. This CDR3 is 13 amino acids long. CDR1 is MNHEY and CDR2 is SVGEGT in the germline V gene.

This clonotype is categorized as medium-sized (0.01 to 0.1%). The rearrangement links TRBV6-5 to TRBJ1-1, with 11 nucleotides matching TRBD1. Germline CDR1 and CDR2: MNHEY and SVGAGI. J was trimmed by 9 bases and V by 5 bases; bases with no gene match: 2. CDR3 size: 12 residues. The CDR3 sequence is CASSGQGAKAFF. The CDR3 region has the DNA TGTGCCAGCAGTGGACAGGGGGCTAAAGCTTTCTTT.

The chain carries TRBV27 and TRBJ2-3; possibly TRBD2 for D (5 bases). CDR1 is MNHEY, CDR2 SMNVEV, per germline (reference sequence). Trimming removed 7 bases from V and 4 bases from J, with 15 bases in between. This CDR3 has 14 residues. Here the CDR3 reads CASTSFGDPDTQYF. In DNA, the CDR3 is TGTGCCAGCACCTCCTTCGGGGATCCAGATACGCAGTATTTT.

Many counts were recorded for this clonotype. This rearrangement joins TRBV5-1 to TRBJ2-1; 10 nucleotides align to TRBD2. Germline V gives CDR1 SGHRS, CDR2 YFSETQ. The length of the CDR3 is 16 residues. Trimming cost V 0 bases and J 5 bases; bases outside gene matches: 5. CDR3 nucleotides: TGCGCCAGCAGCTTGGGTCTAGCGGGAGACCACAATGAGCAGTTCTTC. Protein: CASSLGLAGDHNEQFF.

The V gene is TRBV5-1, the J gene TRBJ2-1, with 10 bases identical to TRBD2. The germline gives CDR1 SGHRS, CDR2 YFSETQ. The CDR3 consists of 15 residues. V gave up 4 bases and J gave up 7 bases; unmatched junction bases: 8. CDR3 sequence reads: CASSLSSGRENEQFF. DNA for the CDR3: TGCGCCAGCAGCCTATCTAGCGGGAGAGAAAATGAGCAGTTCTTC.

This clonotype occurred a few times. The rearrangement uses TRBV7-3 and TRBJ2-1, with TRBD1 matching over 10 bases. Losses at the gene ends were 6 bases for V and 2 bases for J; bases not matched to a gene: 4. This CDR3 contains 15 residues. Germline-derived CDR1 and CDR2 are SGHTA and FQGTGA. CDR3 coding DNA: TGTGCCAGCAGTGTGACAGGGGGCCCCTACAATGAGCAGTTCTTC. Its protein product is CASSVTGGPYNEQFF. Full variable domain (rest looked up from reference TRBV7-3 and TRBJ2-1): GAGVSQTPSNKVTEKGKYVELRCDPISGHTALYWYRQSLGQGPEFLIYFQGTGAADDSGLPNDRFFAVRPEGSVSTLKIQRTERGDSAVYLCASSVTGGPYNEQFFGPGTRLTVL.

There are a few counts of this clonotype. This sequence joins TRBV6-5 and TRBJ2-7; 10 bases align to TRBD1. The J segment lost 0 bases and the V segment lost 6 bases, leaving 5 bases of the junction unmatched. Germline CDR1 and CDR2: MNHEY and SVGAGI. This CDR3 contains 15 residues. The CDR3 protein is CASRRGQGPSYEQYF. DNA for the CDR3: TGTGCCAGCAGACGGGGACAGGGGCCCTCCTACGAGCAGTACTTC.

The rearrangement uses TRBV7-2 and TRBJ2-7; the match to TRBD2 covers 10 bases. Germline V gives CDR1 SGHTA, CDR2 FQGNSA. The CDR3 length is 16 residues. The trim removed 1 base at V and 3 bases at J, leaving 6 bases unmatched. The CDR3 spells CASSLGSGTSVYEQYF. CDR3 bases: TGTGCCAGCAGCTTAGGATCGGGGACTAGCGTCTACGAGCAGTACTTC.